This TCR beta chain was sequenced for a study of vaccination effects on CD4 cells after COVID-19. General study points: Clones from infection and from vaccination both contracted markedly late after vaccination.

The CDR3 consists of 15 residues. V lost 1 base and J lost 7; bases outside the gene matches: 6. Germline CDR1 SGHTA, CDR2 FQGNSA. To note about this clone: What it binds is not known.

ViraFEST assay sequencing came after antigen-specific CD4+ T cells were expanded with viral peptide pools. Once cultured for around 11 days, the cells underwent separation to obtain CD4+ T cells. Previously uninfected by SARS-CoV-2, the vaccine recipients also showed negative nucleocapsid antibodies. The researchers cultured 1.5 million to 2 million PBMC per well with roughly 11 IU/ml IL-2 and approximately 9.3 ug/ml peptides. Researchers swapped half the medium for IL-2 medium on both days 3 and 7. Using immunoSEQ multiplex PCR, the repertoire was profiled, and TCRdb retains in-frame clones only, with some absent. The repertoire includes roughly 30,000 clones, about 81% of them detected once, and approximately 29% sits in the top ten.

This TCR was recovered from a human donor who received a COVID-19 vaccine. This material consisted of CD4+ T cells from PBMCs cultured with SARS-CoV-2 spike peptides, taken before COVID-19 vaccination. The gene calls are TRBV7-2 and TRBJ1-2, with TRBD1 matching over 10 bases. CDR3 sequence reads: CASSLGMGQGLGYTF. CDR3 DNA sequence: TGTGCCAGCAGCTTAGGGATGGGACAGGGGCTTGGCTACACCTTC. The full variable domain, its missing parts supplied by reference TRBV7-2 and TRBJ1-2, is GAGVSQSPSNKVTEKGKDVELRCDPISGHTALYWYRQSLGQGLEFLIYFQGNSAPDKSGLPSDRFSAERTGGSVSTLTIQRTQQEDSAVYLCASSLGMGQGLGYTFGSGTRLTVV.